This T cell receptor beta chain stems from a study of CD8 T cells in Susac syndrome. About 0.45 to 1 ug RNA was reverse transcribed with random hexamers. The immunoSEQ assay covered 54 Vbeta and 13 Jbeta segments for CDR3. From the immunoSEQ multiplex PCR reads, TCRdb called clonotypes with MiXCR, one entry per CDR3 protein. The data show 250,000 to 300,000 distinct CDR3 sequences, with around 91% seen just once and approximately 0.18% held by the top ten. Sequencing of TCR beta was undertaken in CD8+ and CD4+ T cells derived from blood. In the multiple sclerosis control group, patients were treatment-naive and had stable or active relapsing-remitting disease. Negative isolation was applied to CD8+ and CD4+ T cells, and FACS enrichment was applied to TEMRA cells. CDR1 and CDR2 (germline): SEHNR, FQNEAQ (reference sequence). Trimming stripped 5 bases from V and 5 bases from J, with 21 bases between. The CDR3 is made up of 16 amino acids.

The receptor's source is a human donor with multiple sclerosis. Sequencing was done on a sample of CD8+ T cells from PBMCs. The chain has TRBV7-9 and TRBJ1-1; weak D call: TRBD1 (5 bases). The CDR3 DNA follows: TGTGCCAGCAGCCCCCCGGACACCCGAGAGGGAACTGAAGCTTTCTTT. Translated: CASSPPDTREGTEAFF.